The present T cell receptor (beta chain) was sequenced within a study of T cells in Graves' hyperthyroidism and ophthalmopathy. Broader study findings: Researchers found most expanded thyroid clonotypes above 0.001 in blood as well.

V gave up 6 bases and J gave up 3 bases; unmatched junction bases: 8. The length of the CDR3 is 13 residues. CDR1 and CDR2 from the germline V gene are SQVTM and ANQGSEA. For the diagnoses, clinical symptoms, serum thyroxine and TRAb, thyroid ultrasound and orbital computed tomography were used. Note on this clonotype: Its antigen is currently unknown.

From RNA transcripts, TCR beta CDR3 regions were amplified. HTBI primers drove first-round RT-PCR of the TCR CDR3. TCRdb re-derived calls from the multiplex PCR reads in MiXCR, one entry per CDR3 protein. The table records about 96,000 distinct CDR3 sequences, 51% of them present only once. The specimen sequenced was blood. The chain employs TRBV29-1 and TRBJ2-7, with 7 bases that match TRBD1. The receptor comes from a woman aged 40 to 50 with Graves' hyperthyroidism. The CDR3 loop is CSVETGLIYEQYF. The CDR3 DNA follows: TGCAGCGTGGAGACAGGGTTAATCTACGAGCAGTACTTC.